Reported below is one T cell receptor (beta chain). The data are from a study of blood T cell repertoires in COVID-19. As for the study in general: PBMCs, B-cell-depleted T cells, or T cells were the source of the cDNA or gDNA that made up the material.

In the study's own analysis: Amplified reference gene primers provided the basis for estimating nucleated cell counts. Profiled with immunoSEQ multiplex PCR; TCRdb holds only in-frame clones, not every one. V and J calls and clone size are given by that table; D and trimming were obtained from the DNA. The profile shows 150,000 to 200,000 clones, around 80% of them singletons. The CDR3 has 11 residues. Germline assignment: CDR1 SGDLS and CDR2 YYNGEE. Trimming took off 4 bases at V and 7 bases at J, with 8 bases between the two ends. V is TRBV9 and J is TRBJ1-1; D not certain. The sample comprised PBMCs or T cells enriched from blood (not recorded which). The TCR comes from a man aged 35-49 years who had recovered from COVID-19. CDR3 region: CASSPQVEAFF. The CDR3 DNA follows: TGTGCCAGCAGCCCCCAGGTTGAAGCTTTCTTT. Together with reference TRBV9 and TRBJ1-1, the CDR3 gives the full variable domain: DSGVTQTPKHLITATGQRVTLRCSPRSGDLSVYWYQQSLDQGLQFLIQYYNGEERAKGNILERFSAQQFPDLHSELNLSSLELGDSALYFCASSPQVEAFFGQGTRLTVV.